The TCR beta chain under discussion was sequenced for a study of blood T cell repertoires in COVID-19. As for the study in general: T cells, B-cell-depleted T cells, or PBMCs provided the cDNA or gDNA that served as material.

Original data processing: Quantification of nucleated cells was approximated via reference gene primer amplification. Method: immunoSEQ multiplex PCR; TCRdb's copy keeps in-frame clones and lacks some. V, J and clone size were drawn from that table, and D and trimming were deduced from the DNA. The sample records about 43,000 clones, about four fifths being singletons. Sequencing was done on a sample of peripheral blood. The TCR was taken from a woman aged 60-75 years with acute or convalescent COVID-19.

This CDR3 reads CASSGRLAGDTDTQYF. The CDR3 bases are TGTGCCAGCAGTGGGCGACTAGCGGGAGATACAGATACGCAGTATTTT. V is TRBV2 and J is TRBJ2-3; 12 bases are shared with TRBD2. V lost 4 bases, J lost 3 bases, and 5 bases stayed unmatched. There are 16 residues in the CDR3. Germline CDR1 and CDR2: SNHLY and FYNNEI. Together with reference TRBV2 and TRBJ2-3, the CDR3 gives the full variable domain: EPEVTQTPSHQVTQMGQEVILRCVPISNHLYFYWYRQILGQKVEFLVSFYNNEISEKSEIFDDQFSVERPDGSNFTLKIRSTKLEDSAMYFCASSGRLAGDTDTQYFGPGTRLTVL.